The rows below give T cell receptor beta chains drawn from one sample of a study of glioma-infiltrating T cells after dendritic cell vaccination. Repertoires were generated with immunoSEQ multiplex PCR, while TCRdb's copy carries only in-frame clones and drops some. Among roughly 96,000 clones listed, roughly 83% were seen once. The sequencing used blood, collected before dendritic cell vaccination. These receptors all stem from a human donor with glioblastoma. Each CDR3 is given with its conserved first and last residue. The order of the fields is CDR3 protein, CDR3 DNA, V gene, clone size, D gene, J gene. D genes are given only for firm matches. Clone sizes are given selectively: once, few, many, or a class where the clone is expanded.

CDR3 protein: CASSLNQGTAGGYTF; CDR3 DNA: TGTGCCAGCAGCCTTAATCAGGGGACGGCAGGTGGCTACACCTTC; V gene: TRBV5-4; clone size: -; D gene: -; J gene: TRBJ1-2
CDR3 protein: CSARDNMNQPQHF; CDR3 DNA: TGCAGCGCCCGGGACAATATGAATCAGCCCCAGCATTTT; V gene: TRBV29-1; clone size: -; D gene: -; J gene: TRBJ1-5
CDR3 protein: CASSQEPVRAGANVLTF; CDR3 DNA: TGCGCCAGCAGCCAAGAACCGGTGAGGGCTGGGGCCAACGTCCTGACTTTC; V gene: TRBV4-1; clone size: -; D gene: -; J gene: TRBJ2-6
CDR3 protein: CASSLDRDRWETQYF; CDR3 DNA: TGTGCTAGCAGCTTAGACCGGGACAGGTGGGAGACCCAGTACTTC; V gene: TRBV7-7; clone size: -; D gene: TRBD1; J gene: TRBJ2-5
CDR3 protein: CASSEDLTYNEQFF; CDR3 DNA: TGCGCCAGCAGTGAAGACTTGACCTACAATGAGCAGTTCTTC; V gene: TRBV10-1; clone size: -; D gene: -; J gene: TRBJ2-1
CDR3 protein: CASSPTVLGEQYF; CDR3 DNA: TGTGCCAGCAGCCCGACAGTATTGGGGGAGCAGTACTTC; V gene: TRBV9; clone size: -; D gene: -; J gene: TRBJ2-7
CDR3 protein: CASRVTGHYEQYF; CDR3 DNA: TGTGCCAGCAGGGTGACAGGGCACTACGAGCAGTACTTC; V gene: TRBV6-5; clone size: -; D gene: TRBD1; J gene: TRBJ2-7
CDR3 protein: CASSLVGDSEGNEKLFF; CDR3 DNA: TGTGCCAGCAGCTTGGTAGGGGACAGCGAAGGAAATGAAAAACTGTTTTTT; V gene: TRBV5-6; clone size: -; D gene: TRBD1; J gene: TRBJ1-4
CDR3 protein: CASSLDSHYGYTF; CDR3 DNA: TGCGCCAGCAGCTTAGACAGCCACTATGGCTACACCTTC; V gene: TRBV5-1; clone size: few; D gene: -; J gene: TRBJ1-2
CDR3 protein: CASSESYNTGELFF; CDR3 DNA: TGTGCCAGCAGTGAATCTTATAACACCGGGGAGCTGTTTTTT; V gene: TRBV6-4; clone size: -; D gene: -; J gene: TRBJ2-2
CDR3 protein: CASSLAGAHYGYTF; CDR3 DNA: TGCGCCAGCAGCTTGGCAGGGGCGCACTATGGCTACACCTTC; V gene: TRBV5-1; clone size: -; D gene: -; J gene: TRBJ1-2
CDR3 protein: CASSYDSNYGYTF; CDR3 DNA: TGTGCCAGCAGTTACGACAGCAACTATGGCTACACCTTC; V gene: TRBV7-2; clone size: -; D gene: -; J gene: TRBJ1-2
CDR3 protein: CASSLRPGGAEQYF; CDR3 DNA: TGTGCCAGCAGCTTGCGGCCGGGGGGGGCGGAGCAGTACTTC; V gene: TRBV5-4; clone size: -; D gene: TRBD2; J gene: TRBJ2-7
CDR3 protein: CASSLAVASGTHNEQFF; CDR3 DNA: TGTGCCAGCAGCTTAGCCGTGGCTAGCGGGACCCACAATGAGCAGTTCTTC; V gene: TRBV7-6; clone size: -; D gene: TRBD2; J gene: TRBJ2-1
CDR3 protein: CASSPRDRGNEQYF; CDR3 DNA: TGTGCCAGCAGCCCTCGGGACAGGGGCAACGAGCAGTACTTC; V gene: TRBV7-8; clone size: -; D gene: TRBD1; J gene: TRBJ2-7
CDR3 protein: CASSLAGYGYTF; CDR3 DNA: TGCGCCAGCAGCTTGGCGGGGTATGGCTACACCTTC; V gene: TRBV5-1; clone size: -; D gene: -; J gene: TRBJ1-2
CDR3 protein: CASSYTTRRTDTQYF; CDR3 DNA: TGTGCCAGCAGTTACACGACTAGACGGACAGATACGCAGTATTTT; V gene: TRBV6-6; clone size: -; D gene: -; J gene: TRBJ2-3
CDR3 protein: CASSLWQGVNEKLFF; CDR3 DNA: TGTGCCAGCAGTCTCTGGCAGGGCGTCAACGAAAAACTGTTTTTT; V gene: TRBV25-1; clone size: -; D gene: -; J gene: TRBJ1-4
CDR3 protein: CASSPVTGGNQPQHF; CDR3 DNA: TGTGCCAGCAGTCCCGTGACAGGGGGCAATCAGCCCCAGCATTTT; V gene: TRBV28; clone size: -; D gene: TRBD1; J gene: TRBJ1-5
CDR3 protein: CASSLRGRDRVYEQYF; CDR3 DNA: TGTGCCAGCAGCCTGAGGGGGCGGGATAGAGTCTACGAGCAGTACTTC; V gene: TRBV28; clone size: -; D gene: -; J gene: TRBJ2-7
CDR3 protein: CASSRPQRLAGVPDTQYF; CDR3 DNA: TGTGCCAGTAGTAGGCCGCAGAGACTAGCGGGAGTCCCAGATACGCAGTATTTT; V gene: TRBV19; clone size: -; D gene: TRBD2; J gene: TRBJ2-3
CDR3 protein: CASSYPGTGGAGGYTF; CDR3 DNA: TGTGCCAGCAGCTATCCCGGGACAGGGGGAGCAGGTGGCTACACCTTC; V gene: TRBV5-6; clone size: -; D gene: TRBD1; J gene: TRBJ1-2
CDR3 protein: CASSIGQGSNTEAFF; CDR3 DNA: TGTGCCAGTAGTATTGGACAGGGGTCGAACACTGAAGCTTTCTTT; V gene: TRBV19; clone size: -; D gene: TRBD1; J gene: TRBJ1-1
CDR3 protein: CAWSPDRVGEKLFF; CDR3 DNA: TGTGCCTGGAGTCCCGACAGGGTGGGGGAAAAACTGTTTTTT; V gene: TRBV30; clone size: -; D gene: TRBD1; J gene: TRBJ1-4
CDR3 protein: CASSLAGPSSLGSYNEQFF; CDR3 DNA: TGCGCCAGCAGCTTGGCAGGGCCCTCGTCGCTTGGTTCCTACAATGAGCAGTTCTTC; V gene: TRBV5-1; clone size: -; D gene: -; J gene: TRBJ2-1
CDR3 protein: CASSGPQETQYF; CDR3 DNA: TGTGCCAGCAGTGGGCCGCAAGAGACCCAGTACTTC; V gene: TRBV25-1; clone size: -; D gene: -; J gene: TRBJ2-5
CDR3 protein: CASSLVALNEQYF; CDR3 DNA: TGTGCCAGCAGCTTAGTAGCATTGAACGAGCAGTACTTC; V gene: TRBV11-2; clone size: few; D gene: -; J gene: TRBJ2-7
CDR3 protein: CASRPGLAGYNEQFF; CDR3 DNA: TGTGCCAGCAGGCCGGGACTAGCGGGGTACAATGAGCAGTTCTTC; V gene: TRBV6-1; clone size: -; D gene: TRBD2; J gene: TRBJ2-1
CDR3 protein: CASSNLGLAGGPKRNEQYF; CDR3 DNA: TGTGCCAGCAGTAACCTCGGACTAGCGGGAGGACCAAAGAGGAACGAGCAGTACTTC; V gene: TRBV28; clone size: once; D gene: TRBD2; J gene: TRBJ2-7
CDR3 protein: CASSLASLGGRSSYNEQFF; CDR3 DNA: TGTGCCAGCAGCTTAGCAAGTTTAGGGGGCCGGAGCTCCTACAATGAGCAGTTCTTC; V gene: TRBV7-9; clone size: -; D gene: TRBD1; J gene: TRBJ2-1
CDR3 protein: CASSLVRLAEDKNIQYF; CDR3 DNA: TGCGCCAGCAGCTTGGTTAGGCTAGCAGAAGACAAAAACATTCAGTACTTC; V gene: TRBV5-1; clone size: -; D gene: -; J gene: TRBJ2-4
CDR3 protein: CASSARHRTNTEAFF; CDR3 DNA: TGTGCCAGCAGTGCGAGACACAGAACGAACACTGAAGCTTTCTTT; V gene: TRBV2; clone size: -; D gene: -; J gene: TRBJ1-1
CDR3 protein: CASSLGTGDTEAFF; CDR3 DNA: TGCGCCAGCAGCTTAGGAACAGGGGACACTGAAGCTTTCTTT; V gene: TRBV5-1; clone size: -; D gene: TRBD1; J gene: TRBJ1-1
CDR3 protein: CASSHNPGQGFREQYF; CDR3 DNA: TGTGCCAGCTCCCACAATCCGGGACAGGGGTTCCGCGAGCAGTACTTC; V gene: TRBV18; clone size: -; D gene: TRBD1; J gene: TRBJ2-7
CDR3 protein: CASSLAGQPNEKLFF; CDR3 DNA: TGCGCCAGCAGCTTGGCGGGTCAGCCTAATGAAAAACTGTTTTTT; V gene: TRBV5-1; clone size: -; D gene: -; J gene: TRBJ1-4
CDR3 protein: CASSVASRGDEQYF; CDR3 DNA: TGTGCCAGCAGCGTAGCGAGCAGAGGTGACGAGCAGTACTTC; V gene: TRBV9; clone size: -; D gene: -; J gene: TRBJ2-7
CDR3 protein: CASSLGTGGLYSEAFF; CDR3 DNA: TGTGCCAGCAGCTTGGGGACAGGGGGCCTTTACTCTGAAGCTTTCTTT; V gene: TRBV5-8; clone size: -; D gene: TRBD1; J gene: TRBJ1-1
CDR3 protein: CASSLALLAGVDEQYF; CDR3 DNA: TGCGCCAGCAGCTTGGCCTTACTAGCGGGAGTCGACGAGCAGTACTTC; V gene: TRBV5-1; clone size: -; D gene: TRBD2; J gene: TRBJ2-7
CDR3 protein: CASSPGQAPRMNTEAFF; CDR3 DNA: TGTGCCAGTAGTCCCGGACAGGCGCCCCGGATGAACACTGAAGCTTTCTTT; V gene: TRBV19; clone size: -; D gene: TRBD1; J gene: TRBJ1-1
CDR3 protein: CASSPTGDIGEQYF; CDR3 DNA: TGTGCCAGCTCACCAACAGGGGACATAGGCGAGCAGTACTTC; V gene: TRBV18; clone size: few; D gene: TRBD1; J gene: TRBJ2-7
CDR3 protein: CASSLLGTDTYEQYF; CDR3 DNA: TGTGCCAGCAGTTTACTCGGGACAGATACCTACGAGCAGTACTTC; V gene: TRBV28; clone size: -; D gene: TRBD1; J gene: TRBJ2-7
CDR3 protein: CASSWDRDYGYTF; CDR3 DNA: TGCGCCAGCAGCTGGGACAGGGACTATGGCTACACCTTC; V gene: TRBV5-1; clone size: -; D gene: TRBD1; J gene: TRBJ1-2
CDR3 protein: CASSLRTGWENTEAFF; CDR3 DNA: TGCGCCAGCAGCTTAAGGACAGGGTGGGAGAACACTGAAGCTTTCTTT; V gene: TRBV5-1; clone size: -; D gene: TRBD1; J gene: TRBJ1-1
CDR3 protein: CASSALGPGADGELFF; CDR3 DNA: TGCGCCAGCAGCGCCCTGGGTCCAGGGGCGGACGGGGAGCTGTTTTTT; V gene: TRBV5-1; clone size: -; D gene: -; J gene: TRBJ2-2
CDR3 protein: CASSGGTGGRTYNSPLHF; CDR3 DNA: TGTGCCAGCAGTGGGGGGACAGGGGGGAGGACCTATAATTCACCCCTCCACTTT; V gene: TRBV6-1; clone size: -; D gene: TRBD1; J gene: TRBJ1-6
CDR3 protein: CASSRRRGTDTQYF; CDR3 DNA: TGTGCCAGCAGTCGTCGGAGGGGCACAGATACGCAGTATTTT; V gene: TRBV2; clone size: -; D gene: -; J gene: TRBJ2-3
CDR3 protein: CASSFLAGGAGELFF; CDR3 DNA: TGCGCCAGCAGCTTTCTAGCGGGAGGGGCCGGGGAGCTGTTTTTT; V gene: TRBV5-1; clone size: -; D gene: TRBD2; J gene: TRBJ2-2